The 4 T cell receptor beta chains below were found in one sample sequenced in a study of T cells in localized non-small cell lung cancer. TCRdb's table, derived via immunoSEQ multiplex PCR, lists solely in-frame clones and lacks some. The repertoire holds approximately 26,000 clones, with approximately 90% as singletons. Specimen: peripheral blood, collected before any cancer treatment. The receptors come from a female donor over 55 with stage II squamous cell lung carcinoma.

The chain is built from TRBV7-9 and TRBJ2-7; TRBD2 aligns across 8 bases. J was trimmed by 7 bases and V by 1 base; bases with no gene match: 9. Germline CDR1 SEHNR, CDR2 FQNEAQ (reference sequence). This CDR3 contains 15 residues. The CDR3 nucleotides read TGTGCCAGCAGCTTAGTCGCTGCGGGGGGAGGAGAGCAGTACTTC. Protein: CASSLVAAGGGEQYF.

J is TRBJ2-2 and V is TRBV7-9, with 8 bases aligning to TRBD2. V lost 5 bases to trimming and J lost 7 bases; unmatched junction nucleotides: 9. Per germline, CDR1 SEHNR and CDR2 FQNEAQ (reference sequence). The CDR3 has 15 residues. The DNA of the CDR3 is TGTGCCAGCAGCCCACGGGAGGGCCACGGCGGGGAGCTGTTTTTT. Amino acids: CASSPREGHGGELFF.

This sequence joins TRBV2 and TRBJ1-2; weak D call: TRBD1 (5 bases). CDR3 length: 12 residues. From germline, CDR1 is SNHLY and CDR2 FYNNEI. V was cut by 6 bases and J by 4 bases, with 9 bases left in between. This chain's CDR3 is CASRWDLYGYTF. CDR3 DNA sequence: TGTGCCAGCAGATGGGACCTCTATGGCTACACCTTC.

V and J are TRBV14 and TRBJ1-3, with D tentatively TRBD1 (5 bases). Germline loops: CDR1 SGHDN, CDR2 FVKESK. This CDR3 is 11 amino acids long. Trimming removed 4 bases from V and 8 bases from J, with 6 bases in between. CDR3 region: CASSPGHTIYF. The CDR3 bases are TGTGCCAGCAGCCCGGGGCACACCATATATTTT.